This T cell receptor beta chain was captured in a study of blood T cells in healthy people across ages. A second about 7 to 12 cycle PCR used barcoded and J-beta primers. Template switching added a 12-random-nucleotide identifier to every cDNA molecule. Via MiXCR, TCRdb re-called the 5' RACE reads, giving one row per CDR3 protein. The sample has hundreds of thousands of distinct CDR3 sequences, approximately 49% seen once. This clonotype was recorded only once. Its antigen is undetermined. This CDR3 has 13 amino acids. CDR1 and CDR2 (germline): LGHDT, YNNKEL (reference sequence). Between the trimmed V and J ends, which lost 5 bases and 6 bases, there was a span of 8 bases. Study results and limitations: Correlation between TCR beta diversity and naive T cell percentage was strong.

Source material: blood. V and J are TRBV3-1 and TRBJ1-6; no definite D call. The clonotype was recovered from a woman aged 60-75 years in good health. CDR3 region: CASSRRTNSPLHF. The CDR3 region has the DNA TGTGCCAGCAGCAGACGGACTAATTCACCCCTCCACTTT.